The clone carrying this TCR beta chain occurred once. Antigen specificity is unknown. The time point: cycle 4 day 1 (C4D1), after less than 7 weeks of nivolumab. Each patient experienced a relapse that followed autologous stem cell transplantation, and brentuximab vedotin exposure varied. Complete response, partial response or progressive disease made up the best responses. The sample comes from a study of PD-1 blockade in classical Hodgkin lymphoma. Study conclusions and caveats: Whereas CD4+ TCR diversity had risen significantly by C4D1, CD8+ TCR diversity had not. Repertoire differences lack defined causes, possibly disease activity or prior therapy.

The CDR3 is 12 residues long. Germline V gene sequence: CDR1 LNHNV, CDR2 YYDKDF (reference sequence). The ends were cut back, 0 bases at V and 7 bases at J, with 4 bases in the middle. Only in-frame clones appear in the TCRdb table, and some are missing; sequencing was by immunoSEQ multiplex PCR. Of about 38,000 clones in the sample, 77% were seen once. The V call is TRBV15, the J call TRBJ2-1; no firm D call. The clonotype comes from a human donor with classical Hodgkin lymphoma. The starting material was peripheral blood mononuclear cells (PBMCs), obtained before the fourth cycle of nivolumab. Here the CDR3 reads CATSRDGNEQFF. DNA of the CDR3: TGTGCCACCAGCAGAGATGGTAATGAGCAGTTCTTC. The full variable domain, completed using reference TRBV15 and TRBJ2-1, is DAMVIQNPRYQVTQFGKPVTLSCSQTLNHNVMYWYQQKSSQAPKLLFHYYDKDFNNEADTPDNFQSRRPNTSFCFLDIRSPGLGDTAMYLCATSRDGNEQFFGPGTRLTVL.